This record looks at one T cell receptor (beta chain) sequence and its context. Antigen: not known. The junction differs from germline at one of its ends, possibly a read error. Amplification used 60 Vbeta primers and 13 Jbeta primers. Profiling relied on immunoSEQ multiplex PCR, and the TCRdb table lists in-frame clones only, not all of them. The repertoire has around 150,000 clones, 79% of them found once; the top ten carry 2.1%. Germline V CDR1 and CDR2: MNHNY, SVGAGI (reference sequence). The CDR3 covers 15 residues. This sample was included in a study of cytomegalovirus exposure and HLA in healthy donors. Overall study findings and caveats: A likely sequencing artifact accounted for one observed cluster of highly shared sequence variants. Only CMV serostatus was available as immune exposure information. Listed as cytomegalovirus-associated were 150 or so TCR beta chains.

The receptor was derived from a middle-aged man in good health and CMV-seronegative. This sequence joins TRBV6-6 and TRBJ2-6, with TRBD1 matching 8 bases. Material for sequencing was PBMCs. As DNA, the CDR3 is TGTGCCAGCAGTGGACAGGGAGCTGGGGCCAACGGCCTGACTTTC. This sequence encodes CASSGQGAGANGLTF.